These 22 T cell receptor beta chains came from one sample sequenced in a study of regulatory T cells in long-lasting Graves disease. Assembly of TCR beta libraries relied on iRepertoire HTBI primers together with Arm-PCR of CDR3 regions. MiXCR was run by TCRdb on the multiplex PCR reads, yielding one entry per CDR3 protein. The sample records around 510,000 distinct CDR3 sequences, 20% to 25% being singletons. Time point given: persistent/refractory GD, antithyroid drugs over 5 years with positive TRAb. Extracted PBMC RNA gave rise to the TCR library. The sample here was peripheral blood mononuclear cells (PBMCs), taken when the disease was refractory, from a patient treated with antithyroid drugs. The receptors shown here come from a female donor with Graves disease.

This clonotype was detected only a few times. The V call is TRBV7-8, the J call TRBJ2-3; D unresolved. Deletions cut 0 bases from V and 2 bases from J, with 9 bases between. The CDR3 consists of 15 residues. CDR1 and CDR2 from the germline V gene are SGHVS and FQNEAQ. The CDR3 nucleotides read TGTGCCAGCAGCTTAGCGCGCAGGACCACAGATACGCAGTATTTT. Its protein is CASSLARRTTDTQYF.

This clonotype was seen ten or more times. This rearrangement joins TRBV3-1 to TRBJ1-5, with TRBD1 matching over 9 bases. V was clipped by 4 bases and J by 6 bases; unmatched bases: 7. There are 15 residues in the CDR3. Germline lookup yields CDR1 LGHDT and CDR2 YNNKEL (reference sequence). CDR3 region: CASSRSGTGSQPQHF. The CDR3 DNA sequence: TGTGCCAGCAGCCGCTCCGGGACAGGGAGTCAGCCCCAGCATTTT.

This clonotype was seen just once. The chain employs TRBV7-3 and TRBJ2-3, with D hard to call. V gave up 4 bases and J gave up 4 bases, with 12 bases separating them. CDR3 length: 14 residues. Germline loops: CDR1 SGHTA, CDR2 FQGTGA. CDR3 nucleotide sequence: TGTGCCAGCAGCTCCATTGACACGCCAGATACGCAGTATTTT. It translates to CASSSIDTPDTQYF.

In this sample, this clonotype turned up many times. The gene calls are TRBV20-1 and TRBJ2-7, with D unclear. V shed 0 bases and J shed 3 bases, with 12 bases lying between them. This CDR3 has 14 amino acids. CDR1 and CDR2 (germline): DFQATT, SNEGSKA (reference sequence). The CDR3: CSARDWSSIYEQYF. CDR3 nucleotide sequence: TGCAGTGCTAGAGATTGGAGCAGCATCTACGAGCAGTACTTC.

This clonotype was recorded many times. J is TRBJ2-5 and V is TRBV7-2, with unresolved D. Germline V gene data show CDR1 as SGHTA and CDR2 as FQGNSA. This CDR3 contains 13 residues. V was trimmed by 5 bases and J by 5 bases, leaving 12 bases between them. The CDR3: CASSPLRVETQYF. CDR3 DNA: TGTGCCAGCAGCCCTTTAAGGGTGGAGACCCAGTACTTC.

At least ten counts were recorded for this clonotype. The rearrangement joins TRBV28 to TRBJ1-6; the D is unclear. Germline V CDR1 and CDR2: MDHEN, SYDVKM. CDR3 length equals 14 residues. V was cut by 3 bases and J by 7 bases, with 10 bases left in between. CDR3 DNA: TGTGCCAGCAGTTTTCCTTCTGGCAATTCACCCCTCCACTTT. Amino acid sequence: CASSFPSGNSPLHF.

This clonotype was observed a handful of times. CDR3 nucleotides: TGTGCCAGCAGTCCCCAAAGCAGGGGGCTTTTCTCTTTTCCTTATGAGCAGTACTTC. It is translated as CASSPQSRGLFSFPYEQYF. The rearrangement uses TRBV28 and TRBJ2-7; 8 nucleotides match TRBD1. Germline V lookup: CDR1 MDHEN, CDR2 SYDVKM. CDR3 length: 19 residues. The V gene end was trimmed by 5 bases and the J gene end by 7 bases; junction bases not matched to a gene: 25.

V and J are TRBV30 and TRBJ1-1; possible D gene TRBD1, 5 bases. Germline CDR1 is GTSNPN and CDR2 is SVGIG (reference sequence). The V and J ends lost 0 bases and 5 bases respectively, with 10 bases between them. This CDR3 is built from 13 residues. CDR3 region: CAWSVMGETEAFF. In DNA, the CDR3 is TGTGCCTGGAGTGTAATGGGGGAAACTGAAGCTTTCTTT.

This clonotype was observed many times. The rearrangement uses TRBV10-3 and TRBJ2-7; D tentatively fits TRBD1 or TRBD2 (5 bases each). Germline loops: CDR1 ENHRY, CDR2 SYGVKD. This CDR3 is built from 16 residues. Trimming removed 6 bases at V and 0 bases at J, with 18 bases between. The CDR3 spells CAIRGEGRRSSYEQYF. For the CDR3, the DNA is TGTGCCATCAGGGGAGAGGGGCGGAGGAGCTCCTACGAGCAGTACTTC.

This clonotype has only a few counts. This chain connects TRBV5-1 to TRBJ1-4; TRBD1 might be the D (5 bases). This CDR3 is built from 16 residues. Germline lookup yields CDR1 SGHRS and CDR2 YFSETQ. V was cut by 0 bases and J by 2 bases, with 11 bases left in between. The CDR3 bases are TGCGCCAGCAGCTTGGAAGTGACAGTTACTAATGAAAAACTGTTTTTT. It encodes CASSLEVTVTNEKLFF.

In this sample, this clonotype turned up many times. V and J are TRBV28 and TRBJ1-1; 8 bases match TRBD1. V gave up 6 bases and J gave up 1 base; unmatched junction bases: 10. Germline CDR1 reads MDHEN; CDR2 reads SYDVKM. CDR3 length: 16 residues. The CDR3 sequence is CASSPRDRLANTEAFF. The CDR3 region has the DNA TGTGCCAGCAGCCCGAGGGACAGGTTGGCGAACACTGAAGCTTTCTTT.

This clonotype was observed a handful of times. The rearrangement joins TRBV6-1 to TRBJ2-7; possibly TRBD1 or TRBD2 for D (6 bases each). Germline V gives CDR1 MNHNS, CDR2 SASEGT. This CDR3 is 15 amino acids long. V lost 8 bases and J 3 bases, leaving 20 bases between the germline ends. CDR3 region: CASGLTWGAHYEQYF. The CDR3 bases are TGTGCCAGCGGGCTAACCTGGGGGGCGCACTACGAGCAGTACTTC.

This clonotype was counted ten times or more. DNA of the CDR3: TGCGCCAGCGGGCGGCAGGGCGGTAATCCGTCCGGGGCCAACGTCCTGACTTTC. Translation: CASGRQGGNPSGANVLTF. The chain combines TRBV5-1 with TRBJ2-6; TRBD1 might be the D (5 bases). Germline CDR1 reads SGHRS; CDR2 reads YFSETQ. The CDR3 spans 18 residues. V lost 7 bases and J lost 4, with 24 bases in between.

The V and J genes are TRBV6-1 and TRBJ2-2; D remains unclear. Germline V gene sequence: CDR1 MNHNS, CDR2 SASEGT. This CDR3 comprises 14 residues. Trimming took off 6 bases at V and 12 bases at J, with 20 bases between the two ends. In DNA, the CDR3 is TGTGCCAGCAGAAGCATTCGGACGGTCCCCAAGCTGTTTTTT. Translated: CASRSIRTVPKLFF.

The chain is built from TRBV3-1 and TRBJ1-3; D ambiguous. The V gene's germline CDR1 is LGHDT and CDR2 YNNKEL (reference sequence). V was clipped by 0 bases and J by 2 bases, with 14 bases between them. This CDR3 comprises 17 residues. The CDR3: CASSQEYGWSAGNTIYF. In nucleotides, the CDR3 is TGTGCCAGCAGCCAAGAGTATGGGTGGAGTGCTGGAAACACCATATATTTT.

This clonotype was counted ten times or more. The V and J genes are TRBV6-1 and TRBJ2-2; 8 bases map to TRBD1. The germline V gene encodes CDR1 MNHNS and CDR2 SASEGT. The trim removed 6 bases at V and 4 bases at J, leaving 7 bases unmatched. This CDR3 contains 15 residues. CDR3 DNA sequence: TGTGCCAGCAGCCCAGGGGGCGCCGGCACCGGGGAGCTGTTTTTT. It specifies CASSPGGAGTGELFF.

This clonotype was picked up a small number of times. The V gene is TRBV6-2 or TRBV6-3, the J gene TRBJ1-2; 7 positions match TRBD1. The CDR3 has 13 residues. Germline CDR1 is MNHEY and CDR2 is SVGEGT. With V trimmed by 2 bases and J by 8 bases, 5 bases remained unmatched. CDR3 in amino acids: CASSYTGVGGYTF. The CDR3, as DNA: TGTGCCAGCAGTTACACAGGGGTGGGGGGCTACACCTTC.

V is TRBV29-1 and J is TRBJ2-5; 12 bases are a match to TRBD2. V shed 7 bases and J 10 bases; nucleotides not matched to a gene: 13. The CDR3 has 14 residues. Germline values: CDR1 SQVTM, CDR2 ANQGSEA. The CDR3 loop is CSASSGRASVVQYF. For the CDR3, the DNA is TGCAGCGCCTCTAGCGGGAGGGCCTCGGTGGTCCAGTACTTC.

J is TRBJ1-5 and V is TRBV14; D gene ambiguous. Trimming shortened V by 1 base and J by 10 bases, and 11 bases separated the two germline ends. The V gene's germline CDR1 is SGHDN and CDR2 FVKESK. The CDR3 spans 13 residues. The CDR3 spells CASSQGPAAPQHF. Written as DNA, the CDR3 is TGTGCCAGCAGCCAAGGGCCGGCGGCCCCCCAGCATTTT. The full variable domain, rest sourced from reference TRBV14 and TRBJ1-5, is EAGVTQFPSHSVIEKGQTVTLRCDPISGHDNLYWYRRVMGKEIKFLLHFVKESKQDESGMPNNRFLAERTGGTYSTLKVQPAELEDSGVYFCASSQGPAAPQHFGDGTRLSIL.

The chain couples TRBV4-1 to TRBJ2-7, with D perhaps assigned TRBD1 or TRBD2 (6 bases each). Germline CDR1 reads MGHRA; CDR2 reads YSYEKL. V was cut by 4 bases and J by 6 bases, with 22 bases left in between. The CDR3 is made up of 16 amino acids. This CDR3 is CASSPPKGGFSGEQYF. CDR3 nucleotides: TGCGCCAGCAGCCCGCCTAAGGGGGGATTTTCTGGCGAGCAGTACTTC.

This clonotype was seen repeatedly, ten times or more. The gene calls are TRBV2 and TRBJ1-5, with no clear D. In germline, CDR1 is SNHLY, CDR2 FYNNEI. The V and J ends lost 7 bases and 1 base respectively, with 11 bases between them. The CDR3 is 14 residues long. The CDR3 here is CASTPEASNQPQHF. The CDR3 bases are TGTGCCAGCACCCCAGAAGCCAGCAATCAGCCCCAGCATTTT.

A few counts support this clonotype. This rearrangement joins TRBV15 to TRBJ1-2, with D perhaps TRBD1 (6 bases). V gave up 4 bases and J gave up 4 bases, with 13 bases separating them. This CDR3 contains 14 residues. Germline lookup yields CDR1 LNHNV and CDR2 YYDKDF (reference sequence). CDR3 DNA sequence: TGTGCCACCAGCATCTACAGGGCTGTCTATGGCTACACCTTC. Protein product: CATSIYRAVYGYTF.